The 21 T cell receptor beta chains presented below share a single source sample, sequenced in a study of PD-1 blockade in classical Hodgkin lymphoma. Clones were read by immunoSEQ multiplex PCR, and TCRdb kept only the in-frame ones, dropping some. The sample lists about 44,000 clones; 66% were seen once. Time point in this sample: cycle 4 day 1 (C4D1), after 6 weeks of nivolumab. Relapse after autologous stem cell transplantation occurred in every patient, and brentuximab vedotin exposure varied. This specimen was peripheral blood mononuclear cells (PBMCs), taken before the fourth cycle of nivolumab. These receptors originate from a human donor with classical Hodgkin lymphoma.

The chain carries TRBV27 and TRBJ1-5, with TRBD1 as a possible D gene (5 bases). Germline V gene data show CDR1 as MNHEY and CDR2 as SMNVEV (reference sequence). V was clipped by 9 bases and J by 0 bases, with 12 bases between them. This CDR3 region has 14 residues. CDR3 sequence: CASGGRGSNQPQHF. DNA of the CDR3: TGTGCCAGTGGGGGTCGAGGTAGCAATCAGCCCCAGCATTTT.

There are a few counts of this clone. The rearrangement links TRBV5-3 to TRBJ1-2; D not resolved. TRBV5-3 is an ORF for which the function is uncertain. The CDR3 totals 14 residues. Between the trimmed V and J ends, which lost 0 bases and 5 bases, there was a span of 11 bases. The CDR3 DNA sequence: TGTGCCAGAAGCTTGGGGAGCAGCAGGTATGGCTACACCTTC. Translated: CARSLGSSRYGYTF.

This clone was seen repeatedly, ten times or more. CDR3 amino acids: CASSLVLGPLHF. The CDR3 DNA is TGTGCCAGCAGCTTAGTTTTGGGACCCCTCCACTTT. This chain links TRBV7-2 with TRBJ1-6; D is undetermined. Trimming took 1 base from V and 12 from J, leaving 7 bases between them. This CDR3 contains 12 residues. Germline V gene data show CDR1 as SGHTA and CDR2 as FQGNSA.

For the CDR3, the DNA is TGCGCCAGCAGTGAGGACATCTCCTACAATGAGCAGTTCTTC. This gives the protein CASSEDISYNEQFF. V and J are TRBV10-1 and TRBJ2-1; D is unresolved. The CDR3 consists of 14 residues. Germline CDR1 reads WNHNN; CDR2 reads SYGVQD (reference sequence). Between the trimmed V and J ends, which lost 2 bases and 0 bases, there was a span of 5 bases.

The gene calls are TRBV28 and TRBJ1-2, with TRBD1 as a possible D gene (5 bases). Germline CDR1 is MDHEN and CDR2 is SYDVKM. There are 17 residues in the CDR3. V shed 6 bases and J shed 6 bases, with 26 bases lying between them. The DNA of the CDR3 is TGTGCCAGCAGGGGTAGTTCCGGGACTCCGGTAATCCATGGCTACACCTTC. Translating gives CASRGSSGTPVIHGYTF.

The chain combines TRBV7-2 with TRBJ2-7; D might be TRBD1 (6 bases). CDR1 and CDR2 (germline): SGHTA, FQGNSA. With 5 bases removed from V and 2 bases from J, the gap between germline ends came to 16 bases. The CDR3 has 15 residues. CDR3 sequence reads: CASSPTGTPTYEQYF. The CDR3 DNA sequence: TGTGCCAGCAGCCCAACCGGGACACCGACCTACGAGCAGTACTTC.

The V gene is TRBV15, the J gene TRBJ2-2; a weak D match, TRBD1 (6 bases). CDR1 LNHNV and CDR2 YYDKDF come from the germline V gene (reference sequence). V dropped 2 bases and J dropped 7 bases, with 23 bases sitting between them. This CDR3 is 18 amino acids long. For the CDR3, the DNA is TGTGCCACCAGCAGACACCCGACAGGCGCCCTAACCGGCGGGGAGCTGTTTTTT. Protein sequence: CATSRHPTGALTGGELFF.

The V gene is TRBV16, the J gene TRBJ2-2, with TRBD2 matching 7 bases. Trimming removed 4 bases from V and 5 bases from J; junction bases left unmatched: 10. This CDR3 contains 16 residues. Per germline, CDR1 KGHSY and CDR2 FQNENV. CDR3 protein: CASSPTSAGVTGELFF. CDR3 DNA: TGTGCCAGCAGCCCCACGTCTGCGGGAGTTACCGGGGAGCTGTTTTTT. Using reference TRBV16 and TRBJ2-2 for the parts outside the CDR3, the full variable domain is GEEVAQTPKHLVRGEGQKAKLYCAPIKGHSYVFWYQQVLKNEFKFLISFQNENVFDETGMPKERFSAKCLPNSPCSLEIQATKLEDSAVYFCASSPTSAGVTGELFFGEGSRLTVL.

The rearrangement links TRBV19 to TRBJ2-7; tentatively, D is TRBD1 (6 bases). Trimming removed 8 bases from V and 5 bases from J, with 22 bases in between. The CDR3 runs 15 residues. Per the germline V gene, CDR1 is LNHDA and CDR2 is SQIVND (reference sequence). CDR3 loop: CASSPTGTAGDEQYF. The CDR3 coding sequence is TGTGCCAGTTCTCCGACCGGGACGGCAGGGGACGAGCAGTACTTC. Looking up the rest from reference TRBV19 and TRBJ2-7 gives the full variable domain: DGGITQSPKYLFRKEGQNVTLSCEQNLNHDAMYWYRQDPGQGLRLIYYSQIVNDFQKGDIAEGYSVSREKKESFPLTVTSAQKNPTAFYLCASSPTGTAGDEQYFGPGTRLTVT.

V usage is TRBV5-1 and J usage is TRBJ1-6; no definite D call. V lost 4 bases and J lost 0, with 14 bases in between. Germline CDR1 is SGHRS and CDR2 is YFSETQ. The CDR3 runs 17 residues. This CDR3 reads CASSPGRESSYNSPLHF. As DNA, the CDR3 is TGCGCCAGCAGCCCCGGACGGGAGAGCTCCTATAATTCACCCCTCCACTTT.

This CDR3 is CASHLAGGNTGELFF. The CDR3 DNA reads TGTGCCAGCCATCTAGCGGGGGGGAACACCGGGGAGCTGTTTTTT. The rearrangement uses TRBV5-4 and TRBJ2-2; 11 bases are a match to TRBD2. This CDR3 spans 15 amino acids. With 7 bases clipped from V and 1 base from J, the junction kept 3 bases outside the gene matches. CDR1 and CDR2 (germline): SGHNT, YYREEE (reference sequence).

J is TRBJ1-2 and V is TRBV19; no clear D gene. The V end was cut by 5 bases, the J end by 2 bases, with 6 bases between. CDR1 and CDR2 from the germline V gene are LNHDA and SQIVND (reference sequence). This CDR3 comprises 12 residues. Here the CDR3 DNA reads TGTGCCAGTAGTGGCTGGAACTATGGCTACACCTTC. Amino acid sequence: CASSGWNYGYTF.

This chain uses TRBV5-1 with TRBJ2-5, with D perhaps TRBD1 or TRBD2 (5 bases each). Germline values: CDR1 SGHRS, CDR2 YFSETQ. The CDR3 contains 15 residues. Trimming shortened V by 4 bases and J by 5 bases, and 18 bases separated the two germline ends. Here the CDR3 reads CASSLGRGTAETQYF. The CDR3 nucleotides read TGCGCCAGCAGCCTAGGACGAGGGACGGCGGAGACCCAGTACTTC.

The rearrangement links TRBV7-2 to TRBJ2-5; TRBD2 agrees at 11 bases. CDR1 is SGHTA, CDR2 FQGNSA, per germline. J was trimmed by 5 bases and V by 5 bases; bases with no gene match: 7. This CDR3 has 15 amino acids. The CDR3 loop reads CASSRSGRGWETQYF. For the CDR3, the DNA is TGTGCCAGCAGCCGTAGCGGGAGGGGGTGGGAGACCCAGTACTTC.

This clone was observed a few times. This chain links TRBV30 with TRBJ1-1; maybe TRBD1 (5 bases). Deletions cut 3 bases from V and 1 base from J, with 9 bases between. Per germline, CDR1 GTSNPN and CDR2 SVGIG (reference sequence). There are 13 residues in the CDR3. The CDR3 spells CAWRGTGNTEAFF. DNA for the CDR3: TGTGCCTGGAGGGGGACGGGGAACACTGAAGCTTTCTTT. Full variable domain (missing parts from reference TRBV30 and TRBJ1-1): SQTIHQWPATLVQPVGSPLSLECTVEGTSNPNLYWYRQAAGRGLQLLFYSVGIGQISSEVPQNLSASRPQDRQFILSSKKLLLSDSGFYLCAWRGTGNTEAFFGQGTRLTVV.

The rearrangement links TRBV7-2 to TRBJ2-7; D remains unclear. This CDR3 is built from 14 residues. CDR1 and CDR2 from the germline V gene are SGHTA and FQGNSA. The germline V and J ends were trimmed by 5 bases and 3 bases, with 14 bases remaining between them. The CDR3 sequence: CASSQTHGNYEQYF. In DNA form, the CDR3 reads TGTGCCAGCAGCCAAACCCACGGAAACTACGAGCAGTACTTC.

This clone appeared a single time. The chain couples TRBV7-2 to TRBJ1-3; D is perhaps TRBD1 (6 bases). The CDR3 consists of 15 residues. Trimming took 4 bases from V and 4 from J, leaving 14 bases between them. Germline lookup yields CDR1 SGHTA and CDR2 FQGNSA. CDR3 DNA sequence: TGTGCCAGCAGCTACACAGGGACCAACGGAAACACCATATATTTT. Its translation: CASSYTGTNGNTIYF.

A few counts support this clone. The J gene is TRBJ2-7, the V gene TRBV30; D is unclear. Germline V lookup: CDR1 GTSNPN, CDR2 SVGIG (reference sequence). Trimming shortened V by 2 bases and J by 4 bases, and 6 bases separated the two germline ends. The CDR3 contains 11 residues. Here the CDR3 reads CAWSWEYEQYF. DNA for the CDR3: TGTGCCTGGAGTTGGGAATACGAGCAGTACTTC. The variable domain in full, with the rest retrieved from reference TRBV30 and TRBJ2-7, is SQTIHQWPATLVQPVGSPLSLECTVEGTSNPNLYWYRQAAGRGLQLLFYSVGIGQISSEVPQNLSASRPQDRQFILSSKKLLLSDSGFYLCAWSWEYEQYFGPGTRLTVT.

The rearrangement links TRBV4-3 to TRBJ1-4; D unclear. V was cut by 0 bases and J by 5 bases, with 10 bases left in between. The CDR3 spans 15 residues. Germline V gives CDR1 LGHNA, CDR2 YSLEER. The CDR3 sequence: CASSQDAGWNEKLFF. CDR3 in DNA: TGCGCCAGCAGCCAAGATGCAGGCTGGAATGAAAAACTGTTTTTT.

This chain connects TRBV28 to TRBJ2-2, with 10 nucleotides matching TRBD2. There are 15 residues in the CDR3. V lost 2 bases to trimming and J lost 4 bases; unmatched junction nucleotides: 1. Looked up from germline, CDR1 is MDHEN and CDR2 is SYDVKM. This CDR3 reads CASSLIAGGTGELFF. Here the CDR3 DNA reads TGTGCCAGCAGTTTAATAGCGGGAGGCACCGGGGAGCTGTTTTTT.

This clone was observed a handful of times. In the same sample, other DNA sequences code for this CDR3. The chain uses TRBV5-1 and TRBJ2-3; TRBD1 is a possible D gene (6 bases). Germline V CDR1 and CDR2: SGHRS, YFSETQ. The CDR3 runs 15 residues. With 0 bases removed from V and 0 bases from J, the gap between germline ends came to 8 bases. CDR3 nucleotide sequence: TGCGCCAGCAGCTTGGGAAGGGGGAGCACAGATACGCAGTATTTT. The encoded protein is CASSLGRGSTDTQYF. The whole variable domain, filled in from reference TRBV5-1 and TRBJ2-3, reads KAGVTQTPRYLIKTRGQQVTLSCSPISGHRSVSWYQQTPGQGLQFLFEYFSETQRNKGNFPGRFSGRQFSNSRSEMNVSTLELGDSALYLCASSLGRGSTDTQYFGPGTRLTVL.